A single sample gave rise to the 12 T cell receptor beta chains below, sequenced in a study of blood T cell repertoires in COVID-19. Here immunoSEQ multiplex PCR was the method, and the copy in TCRdb shows in-frame clones only, minus some. The repertoire has 250,000 to 300,000 clones, around nine tenths of them found once; the top ten carry around 11%. Sequencing input: peripheral blood. These receptor sequences come from a woman aged 30 to 39 with COVID-19, enrolled during active disease.

This rearrangement joins TRBV11-2 to TRBJ1-6; 8 bases agree with TRBD1. This CDR3 contains 16 residues. V lost 6 bases to trimming and J lost 4 bases; unmatched junction nucleotides: 8. From germline, CDR1 is SGHAT and CDR2 FQNNGV. The CDR3 here is CASRIAGTGYNSPLHF. The CDR3, as DNA: TGTGCCAGCAGGATCGCTGGGACAGGTTATAATTCACCCCTCCACTTT.

V and J are TRBV19 and TRBJ1-5, with 9 positions matching TRBD1. The junction had 1 base not matched to a gene; V was cut back by 1 base and J by 6 bases. Germline values: CDR1 LNHDA, CDR2 SQIVND (reference sequence). The CDR3 covers 14 residues. In DNA form, the CDR3 reads TGTGCCAGTAGTATAGCGACAGGGGGTCAGCCCCAGCATTTT. Encoded protein: CASSIATGGQPQHF. Complete variable domain (other parts from reference TRBV19 and TRBJ1-5): DGGITQSPKYLFRKEGQNVTLSCEQNLNHDAMYWYRQDPGQGLRLIYYSQIVNDFQKGDIAEGYSVSREKKESFPLTVTSAQKNPTAFYLCASSIATGGQPQHFGDGTRLSIL.

Only one count was recorded for this clone. The chain carries TRBV28 and TRBJ1-1, with 12 bases that match TRBD1. This CDR3 region has 16 residues. V shed 3 bases, J shed 1 base, and the junction held 3 bases outside the gene matches. Germline values: CDR1 MDHEN, CDR2 SYDVKM. CDR3: CASSFSGQGANTEAFF. CDR3 bases: TGTGCCAGCAGTTTCTCGGGACAGGGGGCGAACACTGAAGCTTTCTTT.

This sequence joins TRBV5-4 and TRBJ1-5; tentative D call: TRBD1 (5 bases). Germline V gene sequence: CDR1 SGHNT, CDR2 YYREEE (reference sequence). The CDR3 covers 13 residues. V dropped 4 bases and J dropped 0 bases, with 5 bases sitting between them. CDR3: CASSRGSNQPQHF. In DNA, the CDR3 is TGTGCCAGCAGCAGGGGTAGCAATCAGCCCCAGCATTTT.

The rearrangement joins TRBV27 to TRBJ2-2, with TRBD1 matching 7 bases. J was trimmed by 6 bases and V by 2 bases; bases with no gene match: 12. CDR1 and CDR2 from the germline V gene are MNHEY and SMNVEV (reference sequence). CDR3 length: 17 residues. The CDR3 DNA reads as TGTGCCAGCAGTTTAAGTTGGGCGACAGGGTCGTCCGGGGAGCTGTTTTTT. Protein sequence: CASSLSWATGSSGELFF.

The sample holds one count of this clone. J is TRBJ2-7 and V is TRBV5-6; D remains unclear. CDR3 length equals 13 residues. Trimming pared 0 bases from V and 3 bases from J, leaving 7 bases between. Germline V CDR1 and CDR2: SGHDT, YYEEEE. The CDR3 spells CASSLGHHYEQYF. Written as DNA, the CDR3 is TGTGCCAGCAGCTTGGGACACCACTACGAGCAGTACTTC.

This clone occurred a few times. V and J are TRBV6-5 and TRBJ1-4, with a possible D match to TRBD1 (6 bases). The CDR3 consists of 14 residues. V lost 6 bases, J lost 6 bases, and 14 bases lay in between. The germline CDR1 and CDR2 sequences are MNHEY and SVGAGI. The CDR3 spells CASRQGSKDEKLFF. The CDR3 coding sequence is TGTGCCAGCAGACAGGGAAGCAAGGATGAAAAACTGTTTTTT.

V is TRBV19 and J is TRBJ1-1; D might be TRBD1 (6 bases). V was clipped by 5 bases and J by 5 bases, with 12 bases between them. Germline V gene sequence: CDR1 LNHDA, CDR2 SQIVND (reference sequence). This CDR3 spans 13 amino acids. CDR3 DNA: TGTGCCAGTAGTTTACAGGGAGGGACTGAAGCTTTCTTT. This encodes CASSLQGGTEAFF.

In its sample, this clone was seen a few times. V gene TRBV5-1 combines with J gene TRBJ2-2; TRBD2 aligns across 7 bases. The germline V gene encodes CDR1 SGHRS and CDR2 YFSETQ. CDR3 length: 17 residues. V shed 5 bases, J shed 1 base, and the junction held 11 bases outside the gene matches. The CDR3 region has the DNA TGCGCCAGCAGAAAAAGCGGGATTAACAAGAACACCGGGGAGCTGTTTTTT. It specifies CASRKSGINKNTGELFF.

The chain combines TRBV7-3 with TRBJ2-3, with 7 bases identical to TRBD2. With V trimmed by 5 bases and J by 4 bases, 3 bases remained unmatched. The CDR3 totals 13 residues. Germline assignment: CDR1 SGHTA and CDR2 FQGTGA. The CDR3 is CASSPAGSDTQYF. CDR3 in DNA: TGTGCCAGCAGCCCAGCGGGATCAGATACGCAGTATTTT.

The gene calls are TRBV4-1 and TRBJ1-1; 7 positions match TRBD1. From germline, CDR1 is MGHRA and CDR2 YSYEKL. After removal of 0 bases from V and 5 bases from J, the junction contained 6 bases not matched to a gene. CDR3 length: 15 residues. The CDR3 region has the DNA TGCGCCAGCAGCCAAGATAAGGCAGGGGGGACTGAAGCTTTCTTT. Amino acid sequence: CASSQDKAGGTEAFF.

The chain joins TRBV15 to TRBJ2-1; D may be TRBD1 (5 bases). This CDR3 is built from 14 residues. Trimming cost V 2 bases and J 10 bases, with 15 bases left between them. Germline V gives CDR1 LNHNV, CDR2 YYDKDF (reference sequence). CDR3 sequence (DNA): TGTGCCACCAGCAGACAGGGTATTAATCGGGAGCAGTTCTTC. It yields the protein CATSRQGINREQFF. The entire variable domain, with the rest obtained from reference TRBV15 and TRBJ2-1, is as follows: DAMVIQNPRYQVTQFGKPVTLSCSQTLNHNVMYWYQQKSSQAPKLLFHYYDKDFNNEADTPDNFQSRRPNTSFCFLDIRSPGLGDTAMYLCATSRQGINREQFFGPGTRLTVL.